The 2 T cell receptor beta chains in this list originate from one sample, sequenced in a study of molecular identifiers for immune sequencing clone quantification. TCRdb independently ran MiXCR on the PCR reads; one entry per CDR3 protein. This sample carries around 94,000 distinct CDR3 sequences, around 37% of them seen once, and the ten largest clones take roughly 9.3%. Sequenced: naive CD8+ T cells from blood, with Jurkat cell RNA spiked in. Subset noted: FACS-sorted CD8+CD4-CCR7+CD45RA+ naive T cells. All receptors come from a human donor in good health. Some libraries in this study had Jurkat cell RNA spiked in.

The chain uses TRBV7-6 and TRBJ2-3, with D perhaps matching TRBD2 (7 bases). Germline V lookup: CDR1 SGHVS, CDR2 FNYEAQ. The CDR3 loop spans 18 amino acids. The germline V and J ends were trimmed by 6 bases and 2 bases, with 24 bases remaining between them. This chain's CDR3 is CASRSNGGGESYTDTQYF. As DNA, the CDR3 is TGTGCCAGCAGGTCAAATGGGGGGGGCGAATCCTACACAGATACGCAGTATTTT.

This clonotype came up a few times. The J gene is TRBJ2-1, the V gene TRBV4-3; no reliable D call. Deletions cut 0 bases from V and 6 bases from J, with 12 bases between. Germline CDR1 is LGHNA and CDR2 is YSLEER. There are 15 residues in the CDR3. The CDR3 DNA is TGCGCCAGCAGCCAAGATATTAGAGTCGCCAATGAGCAGTTCTTC. Translation gives CASSQDIRVANEQFF.